Presented here are 12 T cell receptor beta chains from one specimen sequenced in a study of PD-1 blockade in classical Hodgkin lymphoma. All patients experienced relapse after autologous stem cell transplantation, and brentuximab vedotin exposure was variable. Sequencing used immunoSEQ multiplex PCR; TCRdb keeps in-frame clones, though not all of them. The sample contains some 45,000 clones, roughly 86% of which appear only once. The sample consisted of peripheral blood mononuclear cells (PBMCs), taken at baseline. These receptors originate from a human donor with classical Hodgkin lymphoma.

This clone was seen a handful of times. J is TRBJ1-2 and V is TRBV28, with D tentatively TRBD1 (5 bases). V was shortened by 4 bases and J by 5 bases, with 20 bases between the two germline ends. Germline values: CDR1 MDHEN, CDR2 SYDVKM. CDR3 length equals 16 residues. CDR3: CASSSAEVGGRYGYTF. The CDR3 coding sequence is TGTGCCAGCAGTTCTGCTGAGGTGGGGGGTCGGTATGGCTACACCTTC.

This sequence joins TRBV18 and TRBJ1-1; 11 bases agree with TRBD1. With 6 bases clipped from V and 4 bases from J, the junction kept 4 bases outside the gene matches. This CDR3 is built from 14 residues. Germline V gene sequence: CDR1 KGHSH, CDR2 LQKENI. Written as DNA, the CDR3 is TGTGCCAGCTCTCCAGGACAGGGGGCCACTGAAGCTTTCTTT. Translation: CASSPGQGATEAFF.

This clone was seen more than once but under ten times. The identical CDR3 is also encoded by other nucleotide sequences in the sample. This rearrangement joins TRBV27 to TRBJ2-7; a weak D match, TRBD1 (6 bases). Germline V lookup: CDR1 MNHEY, CDR2 SMNVEV (reference sequence). The CDR3 extends over 14 amino acids. V lost 2 bases to trimming and J lost 3 bases, with 11 bases between them. The CDR3 nucleotides are TGTGCCAGCAGTTTAGGGACAAGAAACTACGAGCAGTACTTC. Translated, it gives CASSLGTRNYEQYF.

This chain connects TRBV4-2 to TRBJ2-1; 8 bases line up with TRBD2. The germline V gene encodes CDR1 LGHNA and CDR2 YNFKEQ. The junction had 10 bases not matched to a gene; V was cut back by 0 bases and J by 3 bases. The CDR3 covers 18 residues. The CDR3 protein is CASSQDRWVAGFYNEQFF. The CDR3 DNA reads as TGTGCCAGCAGCCAAGATAGATGGGTAGCGGGGTTCTACAATGAGCAGTTCTTC.

The chain uses TRBV5-1 and TRBJ1-4; 8 bases line up with TRBD1. CDR3 length: 15 residues. Germline values: CDR1 SGHRS, CDR2 YFSETQ. The trim removed 4 bases at V and 7 bases at J, leaving 9 bases unmatched. For the CDR3, the DNA is TGCGCCAGCAGCACCCAGACAGGGGTGGGTGAAAAACTGTTTTTT. It translates to CASSTQTGVGEKLFF.

The chain has TRBV6-6 and TRBJ1-3; 9 positions agree with TRBD1. The germline V gene has CDR1 MNHNY and CDR2 SVGAGI (reference sequence). The CDR3 is 15 residues long. Trimming removed 4 bases from V and 2 bases from J; junction bases left unmatched: 3. The CDR3 DNA follows: TGTGCCAGCAGTTCCGGGACAGGGCCTGGAAACACCATATATTTT. Translation: CASSSGTGPGNTIYF.

This sequence joins TRBV7-2 and TRBJ2-2; D is ambiguous. V was cut by 5 bases and J by 5 bases, with 6 bases left in between. Germline V gene lookup returns CDR1 SGHTA and CDR2 FQGNSA. This CDR3 contains 12 residues. CDR3 protein: CASSLATGELFF. The CDR3 region has the DNA TGTGCCAGCAGCCTTGCGACCGGGGAGCTGTTTTTT.

The V gene is TRBV5-1, the J gene TRBJ1-2; possibly TRBD1 for D (6 bases). Germline lookup yields CDR1 SGHRS and CDR2 YFSETQ. V gave up 4 bases and J gave up 6 bases, with 10 bases separating them. This CDR3 spans 12 amino acids. CDR3 nucleotides: TGCGCCAGCAGCCCGGAGGGGGATGGCTACACCTTC. Residues: CASSPEGDGYTF.

V is TRBV9 and J is TRBJ2-1; the D gene is possibly TRBD2 (7 bases). Germline V gives CDR1 SGDLS, CDR2 YYNGEE. This CDR3 is built from 12 residues. Trimming stripped 2 bases from V and 10 bases from J, with 10 bases between. In DNA, the CDR3 is TGTGCCAGCAGCGTTGGCGGGGGCGAGCAGTTCTTC. It codes for CASSVGGGEQFF.

CDR3 in DNA: TGTGCCAGCAGCCCCCACAGGGGATCTAGTTCACCCCTCCACTTT. Translating gives CASSPHRGSSSPLHF. The chain carries TRBV7-9 and TRBJ1-6, with 7 bases fitting TRBD1. The CDR3 totals 15 residues. After removal of 5 bases from V and 9 bases from J, the junction contained 10 bases not matched to a gene. In germline, CDR1 is SEHNR, CDR2 FQNEAQ (reference sequence).

The genes are TRBV5-4 and TRBJ1-1; D unresolved. The CDR3 loop spans 15 amino acids. The germline V gene has CDR1 SGHNT and CDR2 YYREEE (reference sequence). Between the trimmed V and J ends, which lost 3 bases and 0 bases, there was a span of 12 bases. The CDR3 region has the DNA TGTGCCAGCAGCTCGGACGGGAACATGAACACTGAAGCTTTCTTT. It is translated as CASSSDGNMNTEAFF.

The chain joins TRBV5-4 to TRBJ2-5; 8 positions agree with TRBD2. The CDR3 spans 14 residues. Germline V gives CDR1 SGHNT, CDR2 YYREEE (reference sequence). V lost 3 bases and J lost 7; bases outside the gene matches: 8. CDR3: CASSYTGGPRTQYF. For the CDR3, the DNA is TGTGCCAGCAGCTACACGGGGGGGCCCAGGACCCAGTACTTC. The whole variable domain, filled in from reference TRBV5-4 and TRBJ2-5, reads ETGVTQSPTHLIKTRGQQVTLRCSSQSGHNTVSWYQQALGQGPQFIFQYYREEENGRGNFPPRFSGLQFPNYSSELNVNALELDDSALYLCASSYTGGPRTQYFGPGTRLLVL.